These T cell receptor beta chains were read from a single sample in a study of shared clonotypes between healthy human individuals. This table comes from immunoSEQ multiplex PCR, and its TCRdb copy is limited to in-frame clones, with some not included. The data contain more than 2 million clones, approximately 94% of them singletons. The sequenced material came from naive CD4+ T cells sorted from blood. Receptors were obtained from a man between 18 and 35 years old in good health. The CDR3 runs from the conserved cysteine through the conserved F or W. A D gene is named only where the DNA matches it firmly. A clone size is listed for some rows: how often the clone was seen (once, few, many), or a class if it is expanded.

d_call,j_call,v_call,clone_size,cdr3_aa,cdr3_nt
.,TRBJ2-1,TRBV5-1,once,CASSPPGGKGGNEQFF,TGCGCCAGCAGCCCGCCCGGGGGGAAAGGGGGCAATGAGCAGTTCTTC
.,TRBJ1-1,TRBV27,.,CASSWGRTVLNTEAFF,TGTGCCAGCAGTTGGGGCCGGACAGTCTTGAACACTGAAGCTTTCTTT
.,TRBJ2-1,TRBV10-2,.,CASSPGLPYNEQFF,TGCGCCAGCAGTCCAGGACTCCCTTACAATGAGCAGTTCTTC
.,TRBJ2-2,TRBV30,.,CAGGRETGELFF,TGTGCCGGGGGCAGGGAAACCGGGGAGCTGTTTTTT
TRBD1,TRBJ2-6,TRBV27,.,CASRRTGDPSGANVLTF,TGTGCCAGCAGGAGGACAGGGGACCCCTCTGGGGCCAACGTCCTGACTTTC
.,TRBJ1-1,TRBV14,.,CASSQGHTGEAFF,TGTGCCAGCAGCCAAGGACATACCGGTGAAGCTTTCTTT
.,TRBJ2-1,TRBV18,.,CASSPLGSGSEQFF,TGTGCCAGCTCACCACTCGGGTCAGGAAGCGAGCAGTTCTTC
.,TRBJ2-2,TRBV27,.,CASSLGTYAGELFF,TGTGCCAGCAGTTTGGGTACCTACGCCGGGGAGCTGTTTTTT
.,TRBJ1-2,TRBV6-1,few,CASRGAWAGYTF,TGTGCCAGCAGGGGGGCCTGGGCTGGCTACACCTTC
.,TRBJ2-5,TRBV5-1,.,CASSLRETQYF,TGCGCCAGCAGCTTGAGGGAGACCCAGTACTTC
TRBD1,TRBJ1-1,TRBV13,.,CASRETGGNTEAFF,TGTGCCAGCAGGGAAACAGGGGGGAACACTGAAGCTTTCTTT
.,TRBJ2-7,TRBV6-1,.,CASSQQGFAPYEQYF,TGTGCCAGCAGTCAACAGGGTTTCGCCCCCTACGAGCAGTACTTC
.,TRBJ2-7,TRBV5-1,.,CASSLEGIIYEQYF,TGCGCCAGCAGCTTGGAGGGCATAATCTACGAGCAGTACTTC
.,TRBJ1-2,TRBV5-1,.,CASSLEQAFYGYTF,TGCGCCAGCAGCTTGGAACAGGCGTTTTATGGCTACACCTTC
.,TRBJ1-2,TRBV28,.,CASRSRASGNGYTF,TGTGCCAGCCGCTCGAGGGCCAGTGGGAATGGCTACACCTTC
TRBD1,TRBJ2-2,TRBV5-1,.,CASSGDRGKKTGELFF,TGCGCCAGCAGTGGGGACAGGGGCAAAAAGACCGGGGAGCTGTTTTTT
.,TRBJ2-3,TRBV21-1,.,CASSKAEDTQYF,TGTGCCAGCAGCAAGGCCGAAGATACGCAGTATTTT
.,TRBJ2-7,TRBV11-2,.,CASSLDLGPYEQYF,TGTGCCAGCAGCTTAGACCTTGGGCCTTACGAGCAGTACTTC
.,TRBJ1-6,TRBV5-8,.,CASSLVRVRSPLHF,TGTGCCAGCAGCTTGGTGCGGGTACGGTCACCCCTCCACTTT
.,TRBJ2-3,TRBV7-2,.,CASSLVVQGTDTQYF,TGTGCCAGCAGCTTAGTAGTACAGGGTACAGATACGCAGTATTTT
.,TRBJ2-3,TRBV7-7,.,CASSPTGHPTDTQYF,TGTGCTAGCAGCCCCACAGGACACCCCACAGATACGCAGTATTTT
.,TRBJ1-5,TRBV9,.,CASSVGITSNQPQHF,TGTGCCAGCAGCGTAGGTATAACTAGCAATCAGCCCCAGCATTTT
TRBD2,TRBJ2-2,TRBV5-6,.,CASSPSGGYTGELFF,TGTGCCAGCAGCCCCAGCGGGGGGTACACCGGGGAGCTGTTTTTT
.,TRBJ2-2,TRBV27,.,CASSRGIANTGELFF,TGTGCCAGCAGTCGCGGGATCGCGAACACCGGGGAGCTGTTTTTT
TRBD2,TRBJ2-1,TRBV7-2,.,CASSLLGSGGSYNEQFF,TGTGCCAGCAGCTTGCTTGGTAGCGGGGGGAGCTACAATGAGCAGTTCTTC
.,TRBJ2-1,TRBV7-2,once,CASSPRRMSSYNEQFF,TGTGCCAGCAGCCCGCGTCGGATGTCATCCTACAATGAGCAGTTCTTC
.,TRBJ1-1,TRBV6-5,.,CASRQNEAFF,TGTGCCAGCCGACAGAATGAAGCTTTCTTT
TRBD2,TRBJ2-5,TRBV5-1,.,CASSASGGYQETQYF,TGCGCCAGCAGTGCCAGCGGGGGGTACCAAGAGACCCAGTACTTC
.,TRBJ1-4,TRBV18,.,CASSPSRGSNEKLFF,TGTGCCAGCTCACCATCCAGGGGCAGTAATGAAAAACTGTTTTTT
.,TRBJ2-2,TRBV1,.,CTSSQIGTSGGTANTGELFF,TGCACCAGCAGCCAAATTGGAACTAGCGGGGGAACCGCGAACACCGGGGAGCTGTTTTTT
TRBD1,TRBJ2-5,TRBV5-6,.,CASRGTGRLEETQYF,TGTGCCAGCAGGGGGACAGGGCGACTTGAAGAGACCCAGTACTTC
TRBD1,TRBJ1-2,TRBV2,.,CASSHTDRGPGYTF,TGTGCCAGCAGTCACACCGACAGGGGGCCTGGCTACACCTTC
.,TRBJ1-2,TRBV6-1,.,CASRKTGRDNYGYTF,TGTGCCAGCAGAAAGACAGGAAGAGATAACTATGGCTACACCTTC
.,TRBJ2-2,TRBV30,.,CAWSVGTYTGELFF,TGTGCCTGGAGTGTAGGGACGTATACCGGGGAGCTGTTTTTT
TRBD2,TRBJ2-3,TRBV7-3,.,CASSSSGSTDTQYF,TGTGCCAGCAGCTCTAGCGGGAGCACAGATACGCAGTATTTT
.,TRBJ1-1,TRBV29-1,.,CSVETRQSMNTEAFF,TGCAGCGTTGAAACACGACAGTCTATGAACACTGAAGCTTTCTTT
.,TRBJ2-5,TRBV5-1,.,CASSLGGVQETQYF,TGCGCCAGCAGCTTGGGTGGGGTCCAAGAGACCCAGTACTTC
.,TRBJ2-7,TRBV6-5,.,CASSPRQVGAYEQYF,TGTGCCAGCAGTCCGCGGCAGGTAGGGGCCTACGAGCAGTACTTC
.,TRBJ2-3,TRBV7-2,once,CASSPGPSVSTDTQYF,TGTGCCAGCAGCCCTGGTCCTAGCGTCAGCACAGATACGCAGTATTTT
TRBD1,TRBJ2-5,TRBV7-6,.,CASSRSGGWEETQYF,TGTGCCAGCAGCCGATCAGGGGGCTGGGAAGAGACCCAGTACTTC
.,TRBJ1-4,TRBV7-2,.,CASSFRATNEKLFF,TGTGCCAGCAGCTTCAGAGCAACTAATGAAAAACTGTTTTTT
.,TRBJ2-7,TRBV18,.,CASSRDSTYEQYF,TGTGCCAGCTCACGGGACTCTACCTACGAGCAGTACTTC
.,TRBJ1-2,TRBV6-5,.,CASSEPGRESYTF,TGTGCCAGCAGTGAACCGGGACGGGAAAGCTACACCTTC
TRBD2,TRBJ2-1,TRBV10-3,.,CATTPQAGGRDEQFF,TGTGCCACCACCCCTCAGGCGGGGGGGCGGGATGAGCAGTTCTTC
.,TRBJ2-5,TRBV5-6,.,CASSLLKGPGETQYF,TGTGCCAGCAGCTTGTTGAAGGGACCAGGAGAGACCCAGTACTTC
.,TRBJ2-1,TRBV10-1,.,CASSWNNEQFF,TGCGCCAGCAGTTGGAACAATGAGCAGTTCTTC
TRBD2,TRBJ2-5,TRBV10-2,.,CASRAGGATGTQYF,TGCGCCAGCAGGGCCGGGGGGGCCACCGGGACCCAGTACTTC
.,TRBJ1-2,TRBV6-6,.,CASSHSGDYGYTF,TGTGCCAGCAGCCACTCAGGGGACTATGGCTACACCTTC
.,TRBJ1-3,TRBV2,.,CASSQTGSSGNTIYF,TGTGCCAGCAGTCAGACAGGTTCCTCTGGAAACACCATATATTTT
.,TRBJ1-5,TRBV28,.,CASSLGNQPQHF,TGTGCCAGCAGTTTGGGGAATCAGCCCCAGCATTTT
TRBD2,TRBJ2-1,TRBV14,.,CASSLLWTSGEDEQFF,TGTGCCAGCAGTTTGTTATGGACTAGCGGGGAGGATGAGCAGTTCTTC